These 2 T cell receptor beta chains were sequenced from one sample in a study of response to subunit inactivated influenza vaccine. TCRdb reprocessed the RT-PCR reads via MiXCR and lists one record per CDR3 protein. Altogether some 640,000 distinct CDR3 sequences are present, about 15% being singletons, with the ten largest covering around 7.3%. This specimen was PBMCs from blood, taken about 14 days before vaccination. The receptors shown here come from a man between 45 and 60 years old who received an inactivated influenza vaccine.

This clonotype was picked up a small number of times. The chain joins TRBV20-1 to TRBJ2-7, with 7 nucleotides matching TRBD2. V lost 1 base, J lost 1 base, and 7 bases stayed unmatched. From germline, CDR1 is DFQATT and CDR2 SNEGSKA (reference sequence). The CDR3 has 15 residues. CDR3 bases: TGCAGTGCTAGAGCGACTAGCCAATTTTCCTACGAGCAGTACTTC. It encodes CSARATSQFSYEQYF.

With regard to this clonotype: One end of the junction fails to match germline, which may point to a read error. This chain uses TRBV19 with TRBJ2-1; 8 nucleotides align to TRBD2. CDR3 length: 16 amino acids. Germline values: CDR1 LNHDA, CDR2 SQIVND (reference sequence). The CDR3 region is CASSIGAGVLYTEQFF. DNA for the CDR3: TGTGCCAGTAGTATCGGAGCGGGAGTGCTCTACACTGAGCAGTTCTTC.